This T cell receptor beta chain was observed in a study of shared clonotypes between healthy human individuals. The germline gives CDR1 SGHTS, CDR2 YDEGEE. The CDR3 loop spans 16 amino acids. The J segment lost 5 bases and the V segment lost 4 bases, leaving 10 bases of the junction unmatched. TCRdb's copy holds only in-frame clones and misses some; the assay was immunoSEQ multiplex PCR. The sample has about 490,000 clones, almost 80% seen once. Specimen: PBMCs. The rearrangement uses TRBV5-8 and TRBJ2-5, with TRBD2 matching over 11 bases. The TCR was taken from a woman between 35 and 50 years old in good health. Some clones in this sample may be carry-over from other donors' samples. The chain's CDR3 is CASSTYLAGGRETQYF. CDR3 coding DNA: TGTGCCAGCAGCACCTATCTAGCGGGAGGACGGGAGACCCAGTACTTC. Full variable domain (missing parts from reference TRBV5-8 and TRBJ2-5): EAGVTQSPTHLIKTRGQQATLRCSPISGHTSVYWYQQALGLGLQFLLWYDEGEERNRGNFPPRFSGRQFPNYSSELNVNALELEDSALYLCASSTYLAGGRETQYFGPGTRLLVL.